The 4 T cell receptor beta chains given below trace back to one sample, sequenced in a study of blood T cell repertoires in COVID-19. Only in-frame clones appear in the TCRdb table, and some are missing; sequencing was by immunoSEQ multiplex PCR. The repertoire holds approximately 360,000 clones, more than 75% seen once, with around 1.9% in the top ten. The sample taken for sequencing was PBMCs or T cells enriched from blood (not recorded which). These receptors were obtained from a man aged 40-55 years in a cohort exposed to, infected with or recovered from COVID-19 (not recorded which).

This chain links TRBV21-1 with TRBJ2-3; no check of the table's D call, TRBD1, against the DNA was made. TRBV21-1 is classified as a pseudogene. The CDR3 runs 21 residues. CDR3 sequence (DNA): TGTGCCAGCAGCTATCACATGTCCCGGGACAGGGGCCGGGCCTTCACAGATACGCAGTATTTT. Its protein is CASSYHMSRDRGRAFTDTQYF.

This rearrangement joins TRBV27 to TRBJ1-2; 7 positions agree with TRBD1. The V and J ends lost 2 bases and 4 bases, in that order; junction bases with no gene match: 7. CDR1 MNHEY and CDR2 SMNVEV come from the germline V gene (reference sequence). The CDR3 spans 15 residues. The CDR3 spells CASSLVGGARYGYTF. The CDR3 DNA is TGTGCCAGCAGTTTAGTAGGGGGCGCCCGCTATGGCTACACCTTC.

This chain links TRBV27 with TRBJ1-6, with 7 bases identical to TRBD1. V gave up 2 bases and J gave up 7 bases; unmatched junction bases: 5. This CDR3 contains 15 residues. Germline CDR1 MNHEY, CDR2 SMNVEV (reference sequence). The CDR3 loop reads CASSLPRDSNSPLHF. In nucleotides, the CDR3 is TGTGCCAGCAGTTTACCGCGGGACAGCAATTCACCCCTCCACTTT.

V gene TRBV5-4 combines with J gene TRBJ2-7; 13 bases are shared with TRBD2. With V trimmed by 3 bases and J by 4 bases, 7 bases remained unmatched. The germline gives CDR1 SGHNT, CDR2 YYREEE (reference sequence). The CDR3 contains 16 residues. The CDR3 loop reads CASSSLTSGRLYEQYF. CDR3 nucleotide sequence: TGTGCCAGCAGCTCCTTGACTAGCGGGAGGTTATACGAGCAGTACTTC.